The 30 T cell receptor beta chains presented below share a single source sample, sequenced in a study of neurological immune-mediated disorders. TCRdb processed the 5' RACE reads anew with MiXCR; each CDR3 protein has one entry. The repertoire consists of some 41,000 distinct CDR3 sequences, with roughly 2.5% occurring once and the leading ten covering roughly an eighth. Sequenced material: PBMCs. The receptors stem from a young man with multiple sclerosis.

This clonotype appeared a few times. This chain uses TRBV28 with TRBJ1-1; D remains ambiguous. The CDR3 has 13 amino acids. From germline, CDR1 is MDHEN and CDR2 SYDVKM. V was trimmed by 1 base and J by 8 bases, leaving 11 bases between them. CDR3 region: CASSLFPGREAFF. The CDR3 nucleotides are TGTGCCAGCAGTTTATTTCCGGGCCGAGAAGCTTTCTTT.

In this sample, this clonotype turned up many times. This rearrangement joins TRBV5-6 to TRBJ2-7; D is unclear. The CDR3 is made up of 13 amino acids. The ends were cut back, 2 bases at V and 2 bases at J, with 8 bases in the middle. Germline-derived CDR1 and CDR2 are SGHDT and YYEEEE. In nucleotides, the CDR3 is TGTGCCAGCAGCTTATCGGTTACCTACGAGCAGTACTTC. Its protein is CASSLSVTYEQYF. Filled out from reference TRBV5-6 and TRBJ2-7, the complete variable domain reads DAGVTQSPTHLIKTRGQQVTLRCSPKSGHDTVSWYQQALGQGPQFIFQYYEEEERQRGNFPDRFSGHQFPNYSSELNVNALLLGDSALYLCASSLSVTYEQYFGPGTRLTVT.

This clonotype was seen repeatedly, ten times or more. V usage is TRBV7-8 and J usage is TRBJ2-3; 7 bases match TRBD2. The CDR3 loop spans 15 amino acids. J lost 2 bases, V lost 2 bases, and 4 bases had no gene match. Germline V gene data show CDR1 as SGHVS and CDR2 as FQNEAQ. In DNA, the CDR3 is TGTGCCAGCAGCTTACAGCGGGGCAACACAGATACGCAGTATTTT. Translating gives CASSLQRGNTDTQYF.

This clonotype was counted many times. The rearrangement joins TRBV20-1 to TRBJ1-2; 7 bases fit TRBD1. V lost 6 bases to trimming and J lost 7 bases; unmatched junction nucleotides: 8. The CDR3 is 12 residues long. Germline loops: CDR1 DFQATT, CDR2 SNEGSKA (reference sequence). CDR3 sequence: CSASQGKPGYTF. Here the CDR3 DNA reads TGCAGTGCCTCACAGGGGAAGCCTGGCTACACCTTC.

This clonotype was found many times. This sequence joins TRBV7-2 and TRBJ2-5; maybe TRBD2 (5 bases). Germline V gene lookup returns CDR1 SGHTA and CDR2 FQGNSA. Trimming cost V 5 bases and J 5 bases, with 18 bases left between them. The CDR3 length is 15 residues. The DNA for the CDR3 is TGTGCCAGCAGCCCAGAAGCTGGAAGAGGGGAGACCCAGTACTTC. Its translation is CASSPEAGRGETQYF. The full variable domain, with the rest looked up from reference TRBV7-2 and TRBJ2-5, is GAGVSQSPSNKVTEKGKDVELRCDPISGHTALYWYRQSLGQGLEFLIYFQGNSAPDKSGLPSDRFSAERTGGSVSTLTIQRTQQEDSAVYLCASSPEAGRGETQYFGPGTRLLVL.

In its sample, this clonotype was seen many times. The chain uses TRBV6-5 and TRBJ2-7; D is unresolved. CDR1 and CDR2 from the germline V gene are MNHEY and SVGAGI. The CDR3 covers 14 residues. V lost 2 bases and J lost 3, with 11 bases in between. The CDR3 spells CASSYGGPGYEQYF. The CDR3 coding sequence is TGTGCCAGCAGTTACGGCGGACCAGGCTACGAGCAGTACTTC.

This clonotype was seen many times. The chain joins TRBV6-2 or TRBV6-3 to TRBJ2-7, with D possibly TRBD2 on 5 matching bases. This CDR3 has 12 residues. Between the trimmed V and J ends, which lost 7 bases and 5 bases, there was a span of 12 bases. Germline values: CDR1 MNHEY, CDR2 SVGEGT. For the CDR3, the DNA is TGTGCCAGCACCGGACTTGTCGACGAGCAGTACTTC. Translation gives CASTGLVDEQYF.

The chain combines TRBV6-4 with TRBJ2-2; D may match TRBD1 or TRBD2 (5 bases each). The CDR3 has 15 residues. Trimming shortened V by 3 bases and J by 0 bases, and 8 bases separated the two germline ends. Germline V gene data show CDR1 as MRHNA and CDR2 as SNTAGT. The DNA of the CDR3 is TGTGCCAGCAGTGATGGGGGTCCGAACACCGGGGAGCTGTTTTTT. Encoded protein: CASSDGGPNTGELFF.

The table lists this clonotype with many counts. CDR3 in DNA: TGCAGGGGACAGGGTGGGGAAAAACTGTTTTTT. As protein: CRGQGGEKLFF. The rearrangement uses TRBV20-1 and TRBJ1-4; 9 bases are a match to TRBD1. This CDR3 has 11 residues. From germline, CDR1 is DFQATT and CDR2 SNEGSKA (reference sequence).

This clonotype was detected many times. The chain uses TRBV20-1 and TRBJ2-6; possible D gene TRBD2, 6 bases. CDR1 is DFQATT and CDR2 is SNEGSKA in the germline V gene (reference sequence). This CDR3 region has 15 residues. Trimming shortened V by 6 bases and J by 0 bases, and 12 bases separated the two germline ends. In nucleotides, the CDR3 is TGCAGTGCCTTGGAGGGCACCTCTGGGGCCAACGTCCTGACTTTC. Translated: CSALEGTSGANVLTF.

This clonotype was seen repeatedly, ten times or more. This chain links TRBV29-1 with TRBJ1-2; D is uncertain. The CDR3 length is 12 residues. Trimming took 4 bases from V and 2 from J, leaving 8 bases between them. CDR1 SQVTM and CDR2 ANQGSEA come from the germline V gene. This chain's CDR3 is CSVVTVNYGYTF. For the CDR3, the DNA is TGCAGCGTTGTAACAGTCAACTATGGCTACACCTTC.

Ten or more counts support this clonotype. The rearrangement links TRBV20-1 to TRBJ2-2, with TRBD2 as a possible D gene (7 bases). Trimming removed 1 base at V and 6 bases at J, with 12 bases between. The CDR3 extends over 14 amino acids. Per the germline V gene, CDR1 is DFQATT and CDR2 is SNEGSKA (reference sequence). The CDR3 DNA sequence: TGCAGTGCTAGAGGCCGGGGGGCGTCCGGGGAGCTGTTTTTT. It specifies CSARGRGASGELFF.

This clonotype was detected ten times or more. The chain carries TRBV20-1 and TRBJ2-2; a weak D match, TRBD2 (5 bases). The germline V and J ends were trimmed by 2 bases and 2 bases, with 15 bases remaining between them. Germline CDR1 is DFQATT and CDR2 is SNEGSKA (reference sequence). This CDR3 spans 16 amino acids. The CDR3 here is CSARRERGPNTGELFF. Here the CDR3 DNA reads TGCAGTGCTAGAAGGGAACGCGGGCCTAACACCGGGGAGCTGTTTTTT.

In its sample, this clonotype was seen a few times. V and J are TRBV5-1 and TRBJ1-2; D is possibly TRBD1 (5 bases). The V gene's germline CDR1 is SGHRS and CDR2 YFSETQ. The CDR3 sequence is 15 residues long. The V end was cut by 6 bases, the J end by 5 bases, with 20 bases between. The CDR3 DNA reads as TGCGCCAGCACCCCCAGCGGGACTCCGGATTATGGCTACACCTTC. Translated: CASTPSGTPDYGYTF.

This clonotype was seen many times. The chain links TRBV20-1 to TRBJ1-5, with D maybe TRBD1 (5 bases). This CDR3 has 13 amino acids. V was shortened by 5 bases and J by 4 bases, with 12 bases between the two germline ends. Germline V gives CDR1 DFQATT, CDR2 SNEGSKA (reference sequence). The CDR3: CSAAQGRNQPQHF. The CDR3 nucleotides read TGCAGTGCTGCGCAGGGTAGGAATCAGCCCCAGCATTTT.

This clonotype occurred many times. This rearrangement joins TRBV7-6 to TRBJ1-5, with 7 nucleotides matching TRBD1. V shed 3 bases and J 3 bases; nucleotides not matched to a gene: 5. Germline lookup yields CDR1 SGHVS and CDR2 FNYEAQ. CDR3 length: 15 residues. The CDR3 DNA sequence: TGTGCCAGCAGCTTCCAACAGGGGACCAATCAGCCCCAGCATTTT. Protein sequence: CASSFQQGTNQPQHF.

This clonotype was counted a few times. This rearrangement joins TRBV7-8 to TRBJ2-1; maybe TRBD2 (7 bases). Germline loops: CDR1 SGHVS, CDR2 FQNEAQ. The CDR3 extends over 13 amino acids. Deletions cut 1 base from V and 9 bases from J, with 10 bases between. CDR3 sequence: CASSLVGGVEQFF. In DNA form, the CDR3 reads TGTGCCAGCAGCTTAGTAGGGGGGGTTGAGCAGTTCTTC.

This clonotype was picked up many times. DNA for the CDR3: TGTGCCAGTAAACTAAAGGGGACTAGCGGGAGACAGTTCTTC. As protein: CASKLKGTSGRQFF. The gene calls are TRBV28 and TRBJ2-1; 14 bases are a match to TRBD2. V dropped 9 bases and J dropped 13; count of bases not matched to a gene: 11. Germline V lookup: CDR1 MDHEN, CDR2 SYDVKM. The CDR3 sequence is 14 residues long.

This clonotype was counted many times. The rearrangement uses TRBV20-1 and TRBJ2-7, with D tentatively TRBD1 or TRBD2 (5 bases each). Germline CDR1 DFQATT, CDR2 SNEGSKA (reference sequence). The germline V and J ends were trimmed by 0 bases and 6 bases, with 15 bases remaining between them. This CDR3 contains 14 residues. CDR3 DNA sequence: TGCAGTGCTAGAGATACCGGGGCGCCCCTCGAGCAGTACTTC. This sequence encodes CSARDTGAPLEQYF.

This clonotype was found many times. CDR3 in DNA: TGCAGTGCTCGGGCAGGTGGAAACATTCAGTACTTC. Its protein is CSARAGGNIQYF. The chain combines TRBV20-1 with TRBJ2-4; D gene unclear. CDR3 length: 12 amino acids. V was clipped by 5 bases and J by 6 bases, with 11 bases between them. Germline CDR1 DFQATT, CDR2 SNEGSKA (reference sequence).

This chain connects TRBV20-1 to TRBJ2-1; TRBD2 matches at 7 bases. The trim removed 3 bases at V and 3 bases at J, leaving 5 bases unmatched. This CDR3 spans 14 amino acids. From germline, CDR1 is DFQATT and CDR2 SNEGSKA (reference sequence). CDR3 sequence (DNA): TGCAGTGCTAGCTTGGCGGGGGACTACAATGAGCAGTTCTTC. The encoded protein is CSASLAGDYNEQFF.

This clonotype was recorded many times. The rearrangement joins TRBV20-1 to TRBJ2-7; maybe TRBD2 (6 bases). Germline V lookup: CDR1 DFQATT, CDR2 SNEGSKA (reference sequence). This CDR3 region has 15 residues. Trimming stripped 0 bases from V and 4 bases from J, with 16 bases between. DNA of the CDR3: TGCAGTGCTAGAGATAACCTCGGCGGAGGGTACGAGCAGTACTTC. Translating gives CSARDNLGGGYEQYF.

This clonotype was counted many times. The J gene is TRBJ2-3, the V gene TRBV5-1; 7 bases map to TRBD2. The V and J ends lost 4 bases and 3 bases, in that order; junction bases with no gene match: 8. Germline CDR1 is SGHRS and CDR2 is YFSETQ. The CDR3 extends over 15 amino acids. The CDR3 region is CASSTAGDRTDTQYF. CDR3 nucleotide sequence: TGCGCCAGCAGCACCGCGGGGGACCGAACAGATACGCAGTATTTT.

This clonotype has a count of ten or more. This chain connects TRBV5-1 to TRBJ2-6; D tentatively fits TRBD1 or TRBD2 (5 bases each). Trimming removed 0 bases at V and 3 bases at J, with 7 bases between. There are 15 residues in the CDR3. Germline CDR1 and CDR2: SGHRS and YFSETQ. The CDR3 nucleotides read TGCGCCAGCAGCTTGGTGGGGGATGGGGCCAACGTCCTGACTTTC. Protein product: CASSLVGDGANVLTF.

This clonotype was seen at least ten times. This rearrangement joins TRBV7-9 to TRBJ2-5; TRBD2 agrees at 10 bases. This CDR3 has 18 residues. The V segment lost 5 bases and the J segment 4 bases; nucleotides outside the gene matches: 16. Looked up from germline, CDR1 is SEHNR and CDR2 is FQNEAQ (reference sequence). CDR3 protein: CASSKASGRTLGGETQYF. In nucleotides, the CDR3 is TGTGCCAGCAGCAAGGCTAGCGGGAGAACTTTAGGCGGAGAGACCCAGTACTTC.

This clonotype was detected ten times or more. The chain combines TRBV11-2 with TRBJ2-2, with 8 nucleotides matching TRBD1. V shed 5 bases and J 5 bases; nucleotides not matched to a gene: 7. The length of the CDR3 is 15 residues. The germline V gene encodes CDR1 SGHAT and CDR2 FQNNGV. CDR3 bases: TGTGCCAGCAGCGCCCGACAGGGGTGGACCGGGGAGCTGTTTTTT. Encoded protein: CASSARQGWTGELFF. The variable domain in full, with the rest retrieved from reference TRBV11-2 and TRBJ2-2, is EAGVAQSPRYKIIEKRQSVAFWCNPISGHATLYWYQQILGQGPKLLIQFQNNGVVDDSQLPKDRFSAERLKGVDSTLKIQPAKLEDSAVYLCASSARQGWTGELFFGEGSRLTVL.

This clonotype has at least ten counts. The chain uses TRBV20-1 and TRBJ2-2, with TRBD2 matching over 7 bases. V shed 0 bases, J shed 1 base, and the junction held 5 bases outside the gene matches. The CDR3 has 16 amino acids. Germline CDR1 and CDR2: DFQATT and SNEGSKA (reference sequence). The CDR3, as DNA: TGCAGTGCTAGAGAGGCCCAGCGGGAGAACACCGGGGAGCTGTTTTTT. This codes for CSAREAQRENTGELFF.

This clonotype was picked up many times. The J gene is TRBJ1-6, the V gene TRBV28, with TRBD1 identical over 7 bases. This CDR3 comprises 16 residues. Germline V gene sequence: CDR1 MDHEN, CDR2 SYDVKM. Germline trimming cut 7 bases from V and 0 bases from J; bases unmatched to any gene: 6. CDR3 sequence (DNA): TGTGCCAGCACTACCAGGGGGTTCTCCTATAATTCACCCCTCCACTTT. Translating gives CASTTRGFSYNSPLHF. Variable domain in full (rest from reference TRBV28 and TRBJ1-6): DVKVTQSSRYLVKRTGEKVFLECVQDMDHENMFWYRQDPGLGLRLIYFSYDVKMKEKGDIPEGYSVSREKKERFSLILESASTNQTSMYLCASTTRGFSYNSPLHFGNGTRLTVT.

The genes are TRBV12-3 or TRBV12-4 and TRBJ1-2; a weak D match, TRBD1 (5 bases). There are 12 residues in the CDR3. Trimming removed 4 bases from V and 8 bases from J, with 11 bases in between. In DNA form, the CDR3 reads TGTGCCAGCAGTTCACCAGGGAAGGGCTACACCTTC. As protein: CASSSPGKGYTF.

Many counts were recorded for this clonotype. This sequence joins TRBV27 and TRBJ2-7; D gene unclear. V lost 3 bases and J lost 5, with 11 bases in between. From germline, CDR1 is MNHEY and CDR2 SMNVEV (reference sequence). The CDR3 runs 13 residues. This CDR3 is CASSLVGWHEQYF. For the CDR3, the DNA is TGTGCCAGCAGTTTGGTCGGTTGGCACGAGCAGTACTTC.